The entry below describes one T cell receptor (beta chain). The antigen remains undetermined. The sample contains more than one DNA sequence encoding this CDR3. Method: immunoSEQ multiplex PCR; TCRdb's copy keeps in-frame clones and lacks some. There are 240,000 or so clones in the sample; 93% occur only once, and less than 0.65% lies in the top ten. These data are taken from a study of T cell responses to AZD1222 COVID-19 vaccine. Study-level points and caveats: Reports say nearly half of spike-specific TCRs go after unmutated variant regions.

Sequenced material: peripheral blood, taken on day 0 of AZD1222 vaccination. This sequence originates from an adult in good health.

The CDR3 coding sequence is TGTGCCAGCAGCCGGGGCCTTGAGCAGTTCTTC. As protein: CASSRGLEQFF. The chain couples TRBV7-6 to TRBJ2-1, with D perhaps matching TRBD1 or TRBD2 (5 bases each). Germline CDR1 is SGHVS and CDR2 is FNYEAQ. V was shortened by 5 bases and J by 9 bases, with 8 bases between the two germline ends. This CDR3 contains 11 residues.